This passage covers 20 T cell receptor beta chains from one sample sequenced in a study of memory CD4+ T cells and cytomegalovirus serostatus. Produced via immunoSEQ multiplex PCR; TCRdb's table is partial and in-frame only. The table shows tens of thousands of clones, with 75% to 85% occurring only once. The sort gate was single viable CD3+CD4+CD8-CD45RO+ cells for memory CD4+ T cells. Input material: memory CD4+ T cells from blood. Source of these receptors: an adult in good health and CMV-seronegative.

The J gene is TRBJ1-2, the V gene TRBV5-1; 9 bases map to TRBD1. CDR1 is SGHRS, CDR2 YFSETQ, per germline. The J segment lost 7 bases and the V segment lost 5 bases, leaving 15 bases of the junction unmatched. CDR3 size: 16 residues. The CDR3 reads CASSSETGTGHSGYTF. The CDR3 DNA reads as TGCGCCAGCAGTTCGGAGACCGGGACAGGGCACTCTGGCTACACCTTC.

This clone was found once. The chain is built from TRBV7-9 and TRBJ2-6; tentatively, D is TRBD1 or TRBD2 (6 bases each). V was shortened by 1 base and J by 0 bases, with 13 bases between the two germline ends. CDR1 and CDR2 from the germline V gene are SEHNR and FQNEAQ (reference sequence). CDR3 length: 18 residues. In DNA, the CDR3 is TGTGCCAGCAGCTTAGTTGGGGGGCGAGGCTCTGGGGCCAACGTCCTGACTTTC. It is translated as CASSLVGGRGSGANVLTF.

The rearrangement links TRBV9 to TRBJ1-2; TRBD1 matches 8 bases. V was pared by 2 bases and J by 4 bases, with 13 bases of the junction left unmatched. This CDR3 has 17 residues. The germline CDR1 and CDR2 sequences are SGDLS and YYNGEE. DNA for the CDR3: TGTGCCAGCAGCGTCGTTCCGGGACAGGCGGCCACCTATGGCTACACCTTC. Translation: CASSVVPGQAATYGYTF. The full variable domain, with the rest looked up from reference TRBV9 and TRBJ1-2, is DSGVTQTPKHLITATGQRVTLRCSPRSGDLSVYWYQQSLDQGLQFLIQYYNGEERAKGNILERFSAQQFPDLHSELNLSSLELGDSALYFCASSVVPGQAATYGYTFGSGTRLTVV.

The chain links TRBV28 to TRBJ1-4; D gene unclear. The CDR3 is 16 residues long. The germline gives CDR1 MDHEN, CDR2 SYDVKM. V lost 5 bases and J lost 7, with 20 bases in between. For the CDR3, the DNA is TGTGCCAGCAGTCCGCTTGAATTGGCGCGTAGTGAAAAACTGTTTTTT. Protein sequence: CASSPLELARSEKLFF.

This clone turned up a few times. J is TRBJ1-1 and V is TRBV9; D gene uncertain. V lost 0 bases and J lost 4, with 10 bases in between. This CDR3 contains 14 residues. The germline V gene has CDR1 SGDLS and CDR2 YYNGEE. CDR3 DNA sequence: TGTGCCAGCAGCGTAGAAATTACCGGCACTGAAGCTTTCTTT. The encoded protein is CASSVEITGTEAFF.

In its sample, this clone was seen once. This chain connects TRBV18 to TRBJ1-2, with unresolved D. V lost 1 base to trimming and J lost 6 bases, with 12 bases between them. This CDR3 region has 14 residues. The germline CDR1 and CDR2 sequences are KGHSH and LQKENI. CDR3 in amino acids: CASSPRVQKDGYTF. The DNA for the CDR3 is TGTGCCAGCTCACCACGGGTCCAAAAGGATGGCTACACCTTC.

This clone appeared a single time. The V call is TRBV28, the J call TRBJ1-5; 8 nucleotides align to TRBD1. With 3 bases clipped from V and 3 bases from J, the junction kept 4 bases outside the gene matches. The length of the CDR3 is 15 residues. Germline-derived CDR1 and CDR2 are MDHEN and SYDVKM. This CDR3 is CASSFAGQANQPQHF. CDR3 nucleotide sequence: TGTGCCAGCAGTTTCGCGGGACAGGCCAATCAGCCCCAGCATTTT.

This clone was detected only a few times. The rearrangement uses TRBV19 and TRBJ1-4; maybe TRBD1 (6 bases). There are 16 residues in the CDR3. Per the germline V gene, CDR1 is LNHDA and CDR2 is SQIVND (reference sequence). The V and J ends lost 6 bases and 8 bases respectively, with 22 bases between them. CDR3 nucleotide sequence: TGTGCCAGTAGGAACATGAGGGGGAACCAACCAGAAAAACTGTTTTTT. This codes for CASRNMRGNQPEKLFF.

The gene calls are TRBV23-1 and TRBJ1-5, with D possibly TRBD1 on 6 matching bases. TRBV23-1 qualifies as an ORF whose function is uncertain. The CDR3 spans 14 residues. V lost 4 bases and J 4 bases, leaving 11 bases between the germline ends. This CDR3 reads CASSPGQGNQPQHF. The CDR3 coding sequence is TGCGCCAGCAGTCCGGGACAAGGAAATCAGCCCCAGCATTTT.

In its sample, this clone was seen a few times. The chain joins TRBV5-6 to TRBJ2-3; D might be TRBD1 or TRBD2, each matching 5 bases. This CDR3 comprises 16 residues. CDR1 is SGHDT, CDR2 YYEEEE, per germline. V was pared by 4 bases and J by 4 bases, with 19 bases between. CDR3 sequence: CASSPMSGTQADTQYF. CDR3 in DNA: TGTGCCAGCAGCCCGATGTCGGGGACCCAGGCAGATACGCAGTATTTT. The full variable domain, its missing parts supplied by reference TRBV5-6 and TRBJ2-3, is DAGVTQSPTHLIKTRGQQVTLRCSPKSGHDTVSWYQQALGQGPQFIFQYYEEEERQRGNFPDRFSGHQFPNYSSELNVNALLLGDSALYLCASSPMSGTQADTQYFGPGTRLTVL.

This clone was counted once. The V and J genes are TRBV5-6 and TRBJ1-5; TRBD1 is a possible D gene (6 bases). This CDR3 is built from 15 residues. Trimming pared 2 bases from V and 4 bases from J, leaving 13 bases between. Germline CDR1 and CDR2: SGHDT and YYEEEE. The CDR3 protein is CASSLGGGRNQPQHF. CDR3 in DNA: TGTGCCAGCAGCTTAGGAGGGGGGCGAAATCAGCCCCAGCATTTT.

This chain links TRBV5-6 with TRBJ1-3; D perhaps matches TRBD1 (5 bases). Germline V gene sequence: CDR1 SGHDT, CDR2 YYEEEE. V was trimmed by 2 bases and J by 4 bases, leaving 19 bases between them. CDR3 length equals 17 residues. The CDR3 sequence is CASSFPITGEGGNTIYF. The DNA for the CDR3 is TGTGCCAGCAGCTTTCCGATCACAGGTGAAGGAGGAAACACCATATATTTT. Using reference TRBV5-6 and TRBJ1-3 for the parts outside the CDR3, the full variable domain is DAGVTQSPTHLIKTRGQQVTLRCSPKSGHDTVSWYQQALGQGPQFIFQYYEEEERQRGNFPDRFSGHQFPNYSSELNVNALLLGDSALYLCASSFPITGEGGNTIYFGEGSWLTVV.

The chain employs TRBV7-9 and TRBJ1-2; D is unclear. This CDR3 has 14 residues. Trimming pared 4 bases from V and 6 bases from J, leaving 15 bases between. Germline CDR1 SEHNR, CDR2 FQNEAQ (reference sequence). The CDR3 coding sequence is TGTGCCAGCAGCTACCCAGGACGGCAGGATGGCTACACCTTC. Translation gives CASSYPGRQDGYTF.

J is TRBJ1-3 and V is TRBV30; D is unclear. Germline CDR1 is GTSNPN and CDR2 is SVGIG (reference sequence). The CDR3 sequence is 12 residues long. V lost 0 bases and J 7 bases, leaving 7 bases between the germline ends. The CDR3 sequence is CAWSVGSNTIYF. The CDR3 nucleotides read TGTGCCTGGAGTGTAGGAAGCAACACCATATATTTT. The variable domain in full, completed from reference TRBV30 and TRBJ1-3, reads SQTIHQWPATLVQPVGSPLSLECTVEGTSNPNLYWYRQAAGRGLQLLFYSVGIGQISSEVPQNLSASRPQDRQFILSSKKLLLSDSGFYLCAWSVGSNTIYFGEGSWLTVV.

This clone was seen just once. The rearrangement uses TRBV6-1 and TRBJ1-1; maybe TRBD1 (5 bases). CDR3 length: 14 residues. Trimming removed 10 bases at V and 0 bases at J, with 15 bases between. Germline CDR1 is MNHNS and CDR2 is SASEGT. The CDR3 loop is CANSRQGLNTEAFF. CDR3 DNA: TGTGCCAACTCGAGGCAGGGTTTGAACACTGAAGCTTTCTTT.

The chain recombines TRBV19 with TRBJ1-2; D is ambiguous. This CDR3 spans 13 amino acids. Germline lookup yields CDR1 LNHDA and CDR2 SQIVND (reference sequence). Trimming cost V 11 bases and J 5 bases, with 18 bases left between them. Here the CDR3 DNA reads TGTGCCTCCTCGGCCGGGATTCTATATGGCTACACCTTC. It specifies CASSAGILYGYTF.

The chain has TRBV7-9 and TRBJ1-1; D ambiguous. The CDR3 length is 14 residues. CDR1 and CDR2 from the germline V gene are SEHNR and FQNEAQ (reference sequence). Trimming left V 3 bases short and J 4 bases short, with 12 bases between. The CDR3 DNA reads TGTGCCAGCAGCTTTAGCCGGACGGGCACTGAAGCTTTCTTT. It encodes CASSFSRTGTEAFF.

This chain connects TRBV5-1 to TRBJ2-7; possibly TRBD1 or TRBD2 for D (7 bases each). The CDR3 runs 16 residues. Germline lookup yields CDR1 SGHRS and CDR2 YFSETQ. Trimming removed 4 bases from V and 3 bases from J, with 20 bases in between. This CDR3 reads CASSSLSGGGNYEQYF. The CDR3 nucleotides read TGCGCCAGCAGCAGCCTCTCAGGGGGGGGTAACTACGAGCAGTACTTC. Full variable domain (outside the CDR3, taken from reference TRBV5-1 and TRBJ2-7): KAGVTQTPRYLIKTRGQQVTLSCSPISGHRSVSWYQQTPGQGLQFLFEYFSETQRNKGNFPGRFSGRQFSNSRSEMNVSTLELGDSALYLCASSSLSGGGNYEQYFGPGTRLTVT.

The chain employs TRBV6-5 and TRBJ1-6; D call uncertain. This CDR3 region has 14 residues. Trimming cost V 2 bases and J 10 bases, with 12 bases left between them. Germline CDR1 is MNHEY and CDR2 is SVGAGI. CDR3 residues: CASSYGEGISPLHF. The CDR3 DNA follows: TGTGCCAGCAGTTACGGGGAGGGCATCTCACCCCTCCACTTT.

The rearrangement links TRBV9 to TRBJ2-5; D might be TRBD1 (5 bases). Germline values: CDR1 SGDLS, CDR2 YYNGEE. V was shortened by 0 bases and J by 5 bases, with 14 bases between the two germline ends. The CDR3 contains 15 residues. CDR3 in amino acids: CASSVGATVWETQYF. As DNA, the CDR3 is TGTGCCAGCAGCGTAGGTGCGACAGTTTGGGAGACCCAGTACTTC.